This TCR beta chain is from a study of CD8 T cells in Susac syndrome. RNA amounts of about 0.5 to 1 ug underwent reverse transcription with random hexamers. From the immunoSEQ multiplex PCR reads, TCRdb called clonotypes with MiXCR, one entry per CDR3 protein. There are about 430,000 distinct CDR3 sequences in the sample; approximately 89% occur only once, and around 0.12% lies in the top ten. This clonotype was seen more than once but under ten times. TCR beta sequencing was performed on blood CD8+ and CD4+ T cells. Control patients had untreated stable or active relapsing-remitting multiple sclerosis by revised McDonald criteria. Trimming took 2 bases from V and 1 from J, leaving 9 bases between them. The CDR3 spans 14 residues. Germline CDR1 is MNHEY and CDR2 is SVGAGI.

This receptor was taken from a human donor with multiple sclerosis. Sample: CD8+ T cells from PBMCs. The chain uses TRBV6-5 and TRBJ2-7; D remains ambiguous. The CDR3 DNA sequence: TGTGCCAGCAGTTACGGCGGAGCGTCCTACGAGCAGTACTTC. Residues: CASSYGGASYEQYF.